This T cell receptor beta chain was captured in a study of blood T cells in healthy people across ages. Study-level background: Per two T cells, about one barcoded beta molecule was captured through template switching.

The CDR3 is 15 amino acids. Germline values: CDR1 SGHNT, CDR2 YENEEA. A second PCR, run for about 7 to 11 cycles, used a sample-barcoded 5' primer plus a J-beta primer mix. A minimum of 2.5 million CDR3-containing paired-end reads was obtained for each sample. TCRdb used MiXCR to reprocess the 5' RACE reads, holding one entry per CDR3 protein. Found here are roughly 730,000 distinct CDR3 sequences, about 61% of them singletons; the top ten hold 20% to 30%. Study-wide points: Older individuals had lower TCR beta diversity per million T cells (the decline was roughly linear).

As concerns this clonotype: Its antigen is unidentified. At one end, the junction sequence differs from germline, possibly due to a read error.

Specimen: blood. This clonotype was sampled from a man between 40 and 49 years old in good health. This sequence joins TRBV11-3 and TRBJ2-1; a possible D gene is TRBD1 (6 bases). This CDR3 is CASSPRGGRIHEQFF. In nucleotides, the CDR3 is TGTGCTAGCAGCCCTCGTGGGGGCCGGATCCATGAGCAGTTCTTC.